This is a list of T cell receptor beta chains from one sample in a study of shared clonotypes between healthy human individuals. The repertoire was sequenced with immunoSEQ multiplex PCR; TCRdb's copy has only in-frame clones and lacks some. The repertoire holds hundreds of thousands of clones, with around three quarters as singletons. Input material: memory CD4+ T cells sorted from blood. These receptors all stem from a young woman in good health. Each CDR3 is given with its conserved first and last residue. D genes are given only for firm matches. Not every row has a clone size; where given, it reads once, few, many or a size class.

>.|TRBJ2-7|.|TRBV20-1
CSATKTYEQYF
TGCAGTGCGACAAAAACCTACGAGCAGTACTTC
>once|TRBJ1-1|TRBD1|TRBV11-2
CASNSGGLNTEAFF
TGTGCCAGCAATTCAGGGGGCCTGAACACTGAAGCTTTCTTT
>.|TRBJ1-2|.|TRBV5-6
CASSQITGNYGYTF
TGTGCCAGCAGCCAAATAACAGGGAACTATGGCTACACCTTC
>.|TRBJ2-7|.|TRBV6-1
CASSEVRISYEQYF
TGTGCCAGCAGTGAGGTGCGGATCTCCTACGAGCAGTACTTC
>.|TRBJ1-5|.|TRBV6-1
CASTEYSNQPQHF
TGTGCCAGCACCGAATATAGCAATCAGCCCCAGCATTTT
>.|TRBJ1-2|.|TRBV2
CASSETAHGYTF
TGTGCCAGCAGTGAAACAGCCCATGGCTACACCTTC
>.|TRBJ2-7|TRBD2|TRBV2
CASRKLAGGNEQYF
TGTGCCAGCAGGAAACTAGCGGGAGGAAACGAGCAGTACTTC
>.|TRBJ2-7|.|TRBV4-2
CASSQDAGTPGREQYF
TGTGCCAGCAGCCAAGATGCCGGGACACCCGGCCGGGAGCAGTACTTC
>.|TRBJ1-2|TRBD1|TRBV28
CATQTGQGGYTF
TGTGCCACCCAAACCGGACAGGGCGGCTACACCTTC
>.|TRBJ2-3|TRBD2|TRBV7-2
CASSATSGRAGFTQYF
TGTGCCAGCAGCGCAACTAGCGGGAGGGCAGGGTTTACGCAGTATTTT
>.|TRBJ1-4|.|TRBV5-1
CASSLLWDGKPTNEKLFF
TGCGCCAGCAGCTTGCTTTGGGACGGCAAACCAACTAATGAAAAACTGTTTTTT
>.|TRBJ2-3|TRBD2|TRBV7-2
CASSLVSREGLDTQYF
TGTGCCAGCAGCCTGGTCTCGCGGGAGGGCCTGGATACGCAGTATTTT
>once|TRBJ1-4|TRBD1|TRBV2
CASTSDRVGNEKLFF
TGTGCCAGCACCTCCGACAGGGTCGGGAATGAAAAACTGTTTTTT
>.|TRBJ2-1|.|TRBV7-2
CASSPQSYNEQFF
TGTGCCAGCAGCCCTCAATCCTACAATGAGCAGTTCTTC
>.|TRBJ1-2|.|TRBV5-1
CASSSGGSANYGYTF
TGCGCCAGCAGCTCGGGCGGCTCCGCTAACTATGGCTACACCTTC
>.|TRBJ2-3|.|TRBV29-1
CSVEGWLVTDTQYF
TGCAGCGTTGAAGGGTGGTTGGTCACAGATACGCAGTATTTT
>few|TRBJ1-1|.|TRBV6-5
CASSPPVGQSTEAFF
TGTGCCAGCAGCCCTCCCGTAGGACAGAGCACTGAAGCTTTCTTT
>.|TRBJ2-5|.|TRBV5-4
CASSLGSGSGETQYF
TGTGCCAGCAGCTTGGGATCGGGAAGCGGTGAGACCCAGTACTTC
>.|TRBJ2-2|TRBD2|TRBV19
CASSMFGLAGTYTGELFF
TGTGCCAGTAGTATGTTTGGACTAGCGGGAACCTACACCGGGGAGCTGTTTTTT
>.|TRBJ2-7|TRBD2|TRBV6-5
CATIAGGSYEQYF
TGTGCCACCATAGCGGGAGGCTCCTACGAGCAGTACTTC
>.|TRBJ1-2|.|TRBV2
CASSEGQDGYGYTF
TGTGCCAGCAGTGAAGGACAGGACGGCTATGGCTACACCTTC
>.|TRBJ2-7|.|TRBV2
CASSGTGTYEQYF
TGTGCCAGCAGTGGTACAGGGACCTACGAGCAGTACTTC
>.|TRBJ2-7|.|TRBV27
CASSPTTYEQYF
TGTGCCAGCAGTCCTACAACCTACGAGCAGTACTTC
>.|TRBJ1-5|.|TRBV30
CAWSAEANQPQHF
TGTGCCTGGAGTGCTGAAGCGAATCAGCCCCAGCATTTT
>.|TRBJ2-3|TRBD1|TRBV19
CASNSRDRALYF
TGTGCCAGTAATTCCCGGGACAGGGCTTTGTATTTT
>.|TRBJ1-1|.|TRBV7-9
CASSLALRGTEAFF
TGTGCCAGCAGCTTAGCGCTCAGGGGCACTGAAGCTTTCTTT